This T cell receptor (beta chain) stems from a study of T-cell reconstitution after alpha-beta-depleted transplantation in children. This clonotype was seen ten or more times. CDR3 length: 14 residues. The V end lost 6 bases, the J end lost 4 bases, and 18 bases lay between the germline ends. Germline lookup yields CDR1 SQVTM and CDR2 ANQGSEA. As it was prepared, the TCRbeta library received unique molecular identifiers. TCRdb passed the PCR reads through MiXCR, listing each CDR3 protein once. The data show 420,000 or so distinct CDR3 sequences, 11% seen once. Specimen: PBMCs from the stem cell graft donor, collected from the stem cell graft. The chain combines TRBV29-1 with TRBJ1-2; D perhaps matches TRBD1 (5 bases). This clonotype was obtained from a human donor who donated a stem cell graft to a child with acute myeloid leukemia. CDR3 DNA sequence: TGCAGCGTCGTTGGGACGGAAAGTTCCTATGGCTACACCTTC. It translates to CSVVGTESSYGYTF.